Reported below is one TCR beta chain. The antigen remains unidentified. Sequencing used immunoSEQ multiplex PCR; TCRdb keeps in-frame clones, though not all of them. The data show around 240,000 clones, with roughly 90% seen just once and roughly 10% held by the top ten. Regarding treatment: around 19 received Ad26.COV2.S at low or high dose, single or two shots; several received placebo; per-sample allocation not given. Collection of the samples took place on day 63 after the first injection of vaccine or placebo. An 18-55-year-old adult in Boston served as donor. The source of the sample is a study of Ad26.COV2.S vaccination and SARS-CoV-2 variants. Points from the study as a whole: Possible underestimation of total T cell responses by the TCR breadth and depth analyses was noted.

The sequenced sample was peripheral blood, obtained in a trial of Ad26.COV2.S vaccine versus placebo. The receptor comes from a person aged 18-65 years who received the Ad26.COV2.S COVID-19 vaccine or a placebo.

CDR3 bases: TGTGCCAGCAGTCCATCCAACAGGGGGCATGGCTACACCTTC. As protein: CASSPSNRGHGYTF. The J gene is TRBJ1-2, the V gene TRBV27, with 9 bases matching TRBD1. Germline values: CDR1 MNHEY, CDR2 SMNVEV (reference sequence). The CDR3 runs to 14 residues. The V gene end was trimmed by 5 bases and the J gene end by 6 bases; junction bases not matched to a gene: 7.